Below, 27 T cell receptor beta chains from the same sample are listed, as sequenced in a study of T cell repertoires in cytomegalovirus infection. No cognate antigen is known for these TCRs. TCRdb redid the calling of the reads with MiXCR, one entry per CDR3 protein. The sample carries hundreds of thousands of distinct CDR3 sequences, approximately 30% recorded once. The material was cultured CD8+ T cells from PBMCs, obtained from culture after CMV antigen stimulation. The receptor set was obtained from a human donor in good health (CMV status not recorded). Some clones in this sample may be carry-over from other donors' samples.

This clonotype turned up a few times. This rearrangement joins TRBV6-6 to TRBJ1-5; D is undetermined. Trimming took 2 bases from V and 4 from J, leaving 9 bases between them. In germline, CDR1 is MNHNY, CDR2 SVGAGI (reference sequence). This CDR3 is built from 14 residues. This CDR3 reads CASSYARSNQPQHF. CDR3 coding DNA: TGTGCCAGCAGTTACGCGAGGTCTAATCAGCCCCAGCATTTT.

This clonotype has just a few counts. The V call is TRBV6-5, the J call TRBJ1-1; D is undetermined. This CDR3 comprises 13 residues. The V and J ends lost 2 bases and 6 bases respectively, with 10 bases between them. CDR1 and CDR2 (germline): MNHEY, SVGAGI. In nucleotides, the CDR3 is TGTGCCAGCAGTTACACCGCGGGCGCTGAAGCTTTCTTT. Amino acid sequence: CASSYTAGAEAFF.

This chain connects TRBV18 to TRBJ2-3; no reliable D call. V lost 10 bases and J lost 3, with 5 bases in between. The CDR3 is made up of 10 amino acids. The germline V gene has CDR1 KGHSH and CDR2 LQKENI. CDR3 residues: CAIKTDTQYF. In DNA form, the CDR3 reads TGTGCCATCAAAACAGATACGCAGTATTTT. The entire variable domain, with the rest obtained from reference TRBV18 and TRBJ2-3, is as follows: NAGVMQNPRHLVRRRGQEARLRCSPMKGHSHVYWYRQLPEEGLKFMVYLQKENIIDESGMPKERFSAEFPKEGPSILRIQQVVRGDSAAYFCAIKTDTQYFGPGTRLTVL.

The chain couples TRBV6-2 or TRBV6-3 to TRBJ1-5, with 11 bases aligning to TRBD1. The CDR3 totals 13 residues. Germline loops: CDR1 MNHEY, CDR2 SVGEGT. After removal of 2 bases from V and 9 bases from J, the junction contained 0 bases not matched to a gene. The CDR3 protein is CASSYGTGGPQHF. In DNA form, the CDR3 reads TGTGCCAGCAGTTACGGGACAGGGGGGCCCCAGCATTTT.

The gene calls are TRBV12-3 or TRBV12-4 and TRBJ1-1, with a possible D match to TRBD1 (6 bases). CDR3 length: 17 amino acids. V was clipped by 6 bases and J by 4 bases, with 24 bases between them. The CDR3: CASSPRGAYLPATEAFF. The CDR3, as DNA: TGTGCCAGCAGCCCTCGGGGGGCCTATTTACCGGCCACTGAAGCTTTCTTT.

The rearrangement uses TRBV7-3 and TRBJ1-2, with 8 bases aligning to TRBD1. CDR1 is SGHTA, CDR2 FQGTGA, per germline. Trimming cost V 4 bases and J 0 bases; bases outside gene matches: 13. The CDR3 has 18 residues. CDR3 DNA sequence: TGTGCCAGCAGCTCCCGAGGGGGACAGGCCGCGCCTAACTATGGCTACACCTTC. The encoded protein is CASSSRGGQAAPNYGYTF.

The CDR3 coding sequence is TGTGCCAGCAGGAGGGGACTCGGTCAGCCCCAGCATTTT. Translation: CASRRGLGQPQHF. V gene TRBV2 combines with J gene TRBJ1-5; a weak D match, TRBD1 (5 bases). CDR3 size: 13 residues. From germline, CDR1 is SNHLY and CDR2 FYNNEI. With 6 bases removed from V and 6 bases from J, the gap between germline ends came to 12 bases.

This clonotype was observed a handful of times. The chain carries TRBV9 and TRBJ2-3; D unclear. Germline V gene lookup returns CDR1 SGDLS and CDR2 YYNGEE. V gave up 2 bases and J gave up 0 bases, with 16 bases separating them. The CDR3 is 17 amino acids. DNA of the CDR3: TGTGCCAGCAGCGTGACGCGCTATCCCACTAGCACAGATACGCAGTATTTT. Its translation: CASSVTRYPTSTDTQYF.

In DNA form, the CDR3 reads TGTGCCAGCAGTCACCGGGGAAGGAACACTGAAGCTTTCTTT. Translating gives CASSHRGRNTEAFF. This chain connects TRBV6-6 to TRBJ1-1; D is unresolved. The CDR3 is made up of 14 amino acids. V lost 5 bases, J lost 1 base, and 11 bases lay in between. In germline, CDR1 is MNHNY, CDR2 SVGAGI (reference sequence).

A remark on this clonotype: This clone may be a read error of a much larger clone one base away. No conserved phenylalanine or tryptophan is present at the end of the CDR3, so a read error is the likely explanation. CDR3 sequence reads: CASSAVWGAEGYTL. CDR3 bases: TGTGCCAGCAGCGCGGTCTGGGGGGCGGAGGGCTACACCCTC. The genes are TRBV7-8 and TRBJ1-2, with D tentatively TRBD1 (6 bases). CDR1 is SGHVS and CDR2 is FQNEAQ in the germline V gene. V dropped 5 bases and J dropped 8 bases, with 18 bases sitting between them. The CDR3 has 14 amino acids.

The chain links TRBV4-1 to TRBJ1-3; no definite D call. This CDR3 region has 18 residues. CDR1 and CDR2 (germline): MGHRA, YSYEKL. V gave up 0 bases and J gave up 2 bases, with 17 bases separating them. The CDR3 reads CASSQDSRHLAPGNTIYF. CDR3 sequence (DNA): TGCGCCAGCAGCCAAGATAGTCGACACCTCGCTCCTGGAAACACCATATATTTT.

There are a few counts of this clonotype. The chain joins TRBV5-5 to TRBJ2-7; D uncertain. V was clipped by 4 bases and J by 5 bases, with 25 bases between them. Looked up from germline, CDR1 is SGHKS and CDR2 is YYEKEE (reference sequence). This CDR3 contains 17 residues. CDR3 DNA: TGTGCCAGCAGCCCAAAGGGCAGTTTTACCTTCCCTGACGAGCAGTACTTC. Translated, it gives CASSPKGSFTFPDEQYF.

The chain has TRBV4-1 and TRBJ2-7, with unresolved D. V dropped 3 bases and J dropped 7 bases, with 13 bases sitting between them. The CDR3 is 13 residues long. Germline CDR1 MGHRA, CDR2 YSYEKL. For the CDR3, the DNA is TGCGCCAGCAGCCACCGAGGCCGATCAGAGCAGTACTTC. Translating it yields CASSHRGRSEQYF.

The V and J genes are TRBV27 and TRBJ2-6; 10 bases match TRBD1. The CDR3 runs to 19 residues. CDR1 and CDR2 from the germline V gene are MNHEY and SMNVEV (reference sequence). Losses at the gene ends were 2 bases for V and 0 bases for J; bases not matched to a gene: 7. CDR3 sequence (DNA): TGTGCCAGCAGTTTAACGGGACAGGGGCGCCCCTCTGGGGCCAACGTCCTGACTTTC. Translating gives CASSLTGQGRPSGANVLTF.

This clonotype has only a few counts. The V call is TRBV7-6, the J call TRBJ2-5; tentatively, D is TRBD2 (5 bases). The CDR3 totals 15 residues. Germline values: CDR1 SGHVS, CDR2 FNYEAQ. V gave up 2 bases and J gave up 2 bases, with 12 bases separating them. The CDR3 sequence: CASSLLGSLQETQYF. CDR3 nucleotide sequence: TGTGCCAGCAGCTTATTAGGGAGCCTACAAGAGACCCAGTACTTC.

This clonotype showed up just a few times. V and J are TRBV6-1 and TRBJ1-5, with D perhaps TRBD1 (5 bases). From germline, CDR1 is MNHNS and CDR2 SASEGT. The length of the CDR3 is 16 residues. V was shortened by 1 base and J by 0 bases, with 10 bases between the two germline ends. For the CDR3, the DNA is TGTGCCAGCAGTGAAGTACGGGGCCATAGCAATCAGCCCCAGCATTTT. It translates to CASSEVRGHSNQPQHF.

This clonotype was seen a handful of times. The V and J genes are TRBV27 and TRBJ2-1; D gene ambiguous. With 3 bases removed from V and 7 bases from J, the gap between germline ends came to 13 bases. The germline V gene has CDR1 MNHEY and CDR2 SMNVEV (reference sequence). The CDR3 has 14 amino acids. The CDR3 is CASSFGLVGNEQFF. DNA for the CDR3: TGTGCCAGCAGTTTTGGGCTAGTCGGAAATGAGCAGTTCTTC.

This CDR3 is CASSLGGWTGELFF. As DNA, the CDR3 is TGTGCCAGCAGCTTGGGGGGTTGGACCGGGGAGCTGTTTTTT. This sequence joins TRBV5-6 and TRBJ2-2; D is unclear. Germline CDR1 and CDR2: SGHDT and YYEEEE. The CDR3 runs to 14 residues. Trimming left V 0 bases short and J 5 bases short, with 8 bases between.

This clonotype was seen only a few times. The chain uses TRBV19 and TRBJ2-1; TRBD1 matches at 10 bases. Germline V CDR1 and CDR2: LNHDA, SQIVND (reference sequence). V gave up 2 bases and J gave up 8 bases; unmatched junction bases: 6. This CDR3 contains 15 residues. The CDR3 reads CASSIWDRGFHEQFF. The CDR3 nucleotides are TGTGCCAGTAGTATATGGGACAGGGGTTTCCATGAGCAGTTCTTC.

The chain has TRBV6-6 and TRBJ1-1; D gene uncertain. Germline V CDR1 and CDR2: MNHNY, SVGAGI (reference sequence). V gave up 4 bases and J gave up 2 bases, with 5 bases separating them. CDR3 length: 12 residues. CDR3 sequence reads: CASSSDNTEAFF. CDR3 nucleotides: TGTGCCAGCAGTTCCGATAACACTGAAGCTTTCTTT.

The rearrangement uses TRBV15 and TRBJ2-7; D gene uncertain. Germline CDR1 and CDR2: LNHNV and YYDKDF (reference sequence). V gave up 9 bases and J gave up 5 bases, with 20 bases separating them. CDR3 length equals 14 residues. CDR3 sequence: CATMGRTRPHEQYF. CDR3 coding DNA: TGTGCCACAATGGGAAGGACCCGTCCCCACGAGCAGTACTTC.

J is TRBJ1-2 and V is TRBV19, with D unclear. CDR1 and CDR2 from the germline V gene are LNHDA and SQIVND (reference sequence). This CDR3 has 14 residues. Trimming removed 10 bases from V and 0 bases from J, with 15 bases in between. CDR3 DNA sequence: TGTGCCACGGATAAGGACGGGACTAACTATGGCTACACCTTC. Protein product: CATDKDGTNYGYTF. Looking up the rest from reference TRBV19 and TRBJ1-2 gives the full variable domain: DGGITQSPKYLFRKEGQNVTLSCEQNLNHDAMYWYRQDPGQGLRLIYYSQIVNDFQKGDIAEGYSVSREKKESFPLTVTSAQKNPTAFYLCATDKDGTNYGYTFGSGTRLTVV.

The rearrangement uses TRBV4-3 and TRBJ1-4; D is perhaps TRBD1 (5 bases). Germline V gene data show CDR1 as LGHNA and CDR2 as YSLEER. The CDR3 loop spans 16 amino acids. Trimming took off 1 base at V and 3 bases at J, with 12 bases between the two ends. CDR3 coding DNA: TGCGCCAGCAGCCAAGCTCAAGGACACCCTAATGAAAAACTGTTTTTT. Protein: CASSQAQGHPNEKLFF.

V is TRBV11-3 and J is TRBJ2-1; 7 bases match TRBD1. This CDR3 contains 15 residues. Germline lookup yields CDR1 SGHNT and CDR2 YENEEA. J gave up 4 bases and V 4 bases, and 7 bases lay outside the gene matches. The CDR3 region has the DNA TGTGCCAGCAGCTCAGACAGGGCTGAATACAATGAGCAGTTCTTC. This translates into CASSSDRAEYNEQFF.

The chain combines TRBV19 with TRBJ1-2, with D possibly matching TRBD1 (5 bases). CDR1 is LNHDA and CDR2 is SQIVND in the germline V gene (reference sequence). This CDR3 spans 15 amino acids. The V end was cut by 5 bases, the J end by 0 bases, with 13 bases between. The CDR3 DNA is TGTGCCAGTAGTCACTACGACAGATCTAACTATGGCTACACCTTC. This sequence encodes CASSHYDRSNYGYTF.

CDR3: CSARGQGRTYEQYV. As DNA, the CDR3 is TGCAGTGCTAGAGGTCAGGGACGGACGTACGAGCAGTACGTC. The rearrangement uses TRBV20-1 and TRBJ2-7; D possibly uses TRBD1 or TRBD2 (5 bases each). Deletions cut 1 base from V and 4 bases from J, with 14 bases between. Germline V gives CDR1 DFQATT, CDR2 SNEGSKA (reference sequence). The CDR3 spans 14 residues.

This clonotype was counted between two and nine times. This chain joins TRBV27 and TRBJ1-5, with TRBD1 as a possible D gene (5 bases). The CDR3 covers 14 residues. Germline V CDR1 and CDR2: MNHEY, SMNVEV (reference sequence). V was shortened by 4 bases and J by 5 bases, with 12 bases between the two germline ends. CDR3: CASSSALGDQPQHF. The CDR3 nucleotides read TGTGCCAGCAGTTCCGCACTGGGGGATCAGCCCCAGCATTTT.